This paragraph reports one T cell receptor beta chain. The data originate from a study of shared clonotypes between healthy human individuals. The table came from immunoSEQ multiplex PCR; TCRdb's copy has only in-frame clones and leaves some out. The repertoire includes roughly 400,000 clones, around 96% of them detected once, and about 0.32% sits in the top ten. The V end lost 6 bases, the J end lost 2 bases, and 30 bases lay between the germline ends. In germline, CDR1 is SGHRS, CDR2 YFSETQ. The CDR3 has 19 residues. The source of this sequence is a man aged 25 to 45 in good health. The rearrangement uses TRBV5-1 and TRBJ2-7; no reliable D call. Sequences were obtained from memory CD8+ T cells sorted from blood. The subset: CD45RO+ cells pooled with CCR7-negative TemRA cells. The CDR3 bases are TGCGCCAGCACTTTCTCGGCTGCCGGTATTGGAAATCACCCCTACGAGCAGTACTTC. Translation gives CASTFSAAGIGNHPYEQYF.